The next 25 T cell receptor beta chains were all read from a single sample in a study of spatial heterogeneity in lung cancer. Time point noted: sample taken at primary tumor resection. Unsorted tumor, nontumor lung tissue or cryopreserved PBMC supplied the whole RNA. One entry per CDR3 protein, called by TCRdb with MiXCR from the 5' RACE reads. This sample has over 75,000 distinct CDR3 sequences; about a fifth occur once, and the top ten carry 5% to 8%. The specimen comprised PBMCs, sampled at surgery. These receptors originate from a male donor with early-stage non-small cell lung cancer.

This clonotype was seen at least ten times. V is TRBV10-3 and J is TRBJ2-3; possibly TRBD1 for D (6 bases). Germline V gene lookup returns CDR1 ENHRY and CDR2 SYGVKD. The V end lost 4 bases, the J end lost 1 base, and 12 bases lay between the germline ends. CDR3 length: 15 amino acids. This chain's CDR3 is CAISAGVGGTDTQYF. Here the CDR3 DNA reads TGTGCCATCAGTGCAGGGGTCGGTGGCACAGATACGCAGTATTTT.

CDR3 protein: CASSPVGGTTGELFF. As DNA, the CDR3 is TGTGCCAGCAGTCCCGTAGGGGGGACAACCGGGGAGCTGTTTTTT. This chain connects TRBV7-6 to TRBJ2-2, with D perhaps TRBD1 or TRBD2 (6 bases each). CDR3 length equals 15 residues. V lost 6 bases and J 5 bases, leaving 16 bases between the germline ends. CDR1 and CDR2 (germline): SGHVS, FNYEAQ.

This clonotype showed up many times. The chain links TRBV12-3 or TRBV12-4 to TRBJ1-1; the match to TRBD1 covers 9 bases. Trimming cost V 4 bases and J 4 bases; bases outside gene matches: 4. This CDR3 region has 14 residues. The CDR3 coding sequence is TGTGCCAGCAGTTGGGGGACAGGGAGCACTGAAGCTTTCTTT. This codes for CASSWGTGSTEAFF.

Written as DNA, the CDR3 is TGTGCCAGCAGTTTCCTCCCGGGACTAGCGAGGGAGACCCAGTACTTC. Translating it yields CASSFLPGLARETQYF. The V gene is TRBV28, the J gene TRBJ2-5; TRBD2 agrees at 10 bases. This CDR3 has 16 amino acids. V lost 3 bases, J lost 5 bases, and 9 bases stayed unmatched. Germline V gives CDR1 MDHEN, CDR2 SYDVKM.

This clonotype appeared a few times. The chain uses TRBV6-2 or TRBV6-3 and TRBJ1-4; D gene uncertain. Trimming left V 10 bases short and J 8 bases short, with 17 bases between. Germline V gene data show CDR1 as MNHEY and CDR2 as SVGEGT. The CDR3 is made up of 13 amino acids. CDR3 residues: CAKSTGKREKLFF. The CDR3 region has the DNA TGTGCCAAATCCACGGGGAAGAGGGAAAAACTGTTTTTT.

The chain employs TRBV14 and TRBJ1-5, with D unclear. This CDR3 spans 18 amino acids. Trimming took 0 bases from V and 0 from J, leaving 15 bases between them. In germline, CDR1 is SGHDN, CDR2 FVKESK. CDR3 sequence: CASSQDSQVDPSNQPQHF. The CDR3 nucleotides read TGTGCCAGCAGCCAAGATTCCCAAGTTGACCCTAGCAATCAGCCCCAGCATTTT.

A few counts support this clonotype. CDR3 in DNA: TGTGCCAGTAGACAGGCCTACACTGAAGCTTTCTTT. Amino acid sequence: CASRQAYTEAFF. The rearrangement links TRBV19 to TRBJ1-1; tentatively, D is TRBD1 (5 bases). CDR3 size: 12 residues. Germline V lookup: CDR1 LNHDA, CDR2 SQIVND (reference sequence). Trimming took 6 bases from V and 3 from J, leaving 8 bases between them.

This chain's CDR3 is CSAPVSSNNYGYTF. CDR3 sequence (DNA): TGCAGTGCCCCTGTGTCCAGTAACAACTATGGCTACACCTTC. The chain has TRBV20-1 and TRBJ1-2; D uncertain. CDR1 is DFQATT, CDR2 SNEGSKA, per germline (reference sequence). The CDR3 runs 14 residues. V shed 6 bases and J shed 2 bases, with 16 bases lying between them.

In its sample, this clonotype was seen many times. The V gene is TRBV7-9, the J gene TRBJ1-6, with unresolved D. Germline CDR1 is SEHNR and CDR2 is FQNEAQ (reference sequence). V was pared by 5 bases and J by 8 bases, with 13 bases between. The CDR3 runs to 14 residues. CDR3 protein: CASSPTLADSPLHF. The CDR3 nucleotides are TGTGCCAGCAGCCCGACACTGGCGGATTCACCCCTCCACTTT.

The chain carries TRBV20-1 and TRBJ2-6; D possibly corresponds to TRBD2 (5 bases). V was trimmed by 2 bases and J by 2 bases, leaving 7 bases between them. Germline V gene lookup returns CDR1 DFQATT and CDR2 SNEGSKA (reference sequence). CDR3 length: 14 amino acids. The CDR3 sequence: CSARPGTGANVLTF. CDR3 DNA: TGCAGTGCTAGACCGGGGACTGGGGCCAACGTCCTGACTTTC.

The chain employs TRBV12-3 or TRBV12-4 and TRBJ2-1; 11 bases line up with TRBD2. V gave up 1 base and J gave up 6 bases; unmatched junction bases: 8. This CDR3 comprises 17 residues. The CDR3 DNA is TGTGCCAGCAGTTTAGGAATCGGGACTAGCGGTACCAATGAGCAGTTCTTC. This sequence encodes CASSLGIGTSGTNEQFF.

This clonotype appeared many times. The chain joins TRBV7-9 to TRBJ2-4, with D maybe TRBD2 (6 bases). The CDR3 contains 14 residues. Germline V gives CDR1 SEHNR, CDR2 FQNEAQ (reference sequence). The V gene lost 3 bases and the J gene lost 6 bases, with 12 bases spanning the gap. The CDR3 spells CASSFSGEGNIQYF. DNA for the CDR3: TGTGCCAGCAGCTTTTCGGGGGAAGGAAACATTCAGTACTTC.

This rearrangement joins TRBV5-6 to TRBJ2-3; D uncertain. From germline, CDR1 is SGHDT and CDR2 YYEEEE. Trimming left V 4 bases short and J 0 bases short, with 9 bases between. This CDR3 spans 14 amino acids. The CDR3 DNA is TGTGCCAGCAGCGACGCCCAGAGCACAGATACGCAGTATTTT. Its protein product is CASSDAQSTDTQYF. Complete variable domain (other parts from reference TRBV5-6 and TRBJ2-3): DAGVTQSPTHLIKTRGQQVTLRCSPKSGHDTVSWYQQALGQGPQFIFQYYEEEERQRGNFPDRFSGHQFPNYSSELNVNALLLGDSALYLCASSDAQSTDTQYFGPGTRLTVL.

V gene TRBV4-3 combines with J gene TRBJ1-6, with D uncertain. V lost 0 bases and J 10 bases, leaving 13 bases between the germline ends. Germline values: CDR1 LGHNA, CDR2 YSLEER. The CDR3 has 15 residues. CDR3 in amino acids: CASSQDDMGGSPLHF. For the CDR3, the DNA is TGCGCCAGCAGCCAAGATGATATGGGAGGGTCACCCCTCCACTTT.

This clonotype came up many times. This rearrangement joins TRBV10-3 to TRBJ2-7; possibly TRBD2 for D (6 bases). V dropped 8 bases and J dropped 7 bases, with 18 bases sitting between them. The CDR3 is made up of 13 amino acids. Germline CDR1 reads ENHRY; CDR2 reads SYGVKD. CDR3 nucleotides: TGTGCCATCGCGTGGACCGGGAGACCAGAGCAGTACTTC. It translates to CAIAWTGRPEQYF.

This clonotype was seen ten or more times. The V call is TRBV9, the J call TRBJ2-4; no definite D call. Germline V gives CDR1 SGDLS, CDR2 YYNGEE. V lost 4 bases to trimming and J lost 5 bases, with 13 bases between them. The CDR3 sequence is 14 residues long. CDR3 sequence: CASSQLDGQNIQYF. The CDR3 DNA follows: TGTGCCAGCAGCCAATTGGACGGACAAAACATTCAGTACTTC.

The V call is TRBV28, the J call TRBJ2-7, with 8 bases that match TRBD2. This CDR3 spans 14 amino acids. V shed 6 bases, J shed 4 bases, and the junction held 8 bases outside the gene matches. Germline V gene data show CDR1 as MDHEN and CDR2 as SYDVKM. Written as DNA, the CDR3 is TGTGCCAGCAGCCCCTGGACTAGCCTTTACGAGCAGTACTTC. It encodes CASSPWTSLYEQYF.

This clonotype was detected only a few times. The genes are TRBV14 and TRBJ2-7; the D gene is possibly TRBD1 (5 bases). Per the germline V gene, CDR1 is SGHDN and CDR2 is FVKESK. The CDR3 consists of 13 residues. V gave up 1 base and J gave up 6 bases, with 10 bases separating them. CDR3 region: CASSQARVGEQYF. CDR3 nucleotides: TGTGCCAGCAGCCAAGCCAGGGTGGGCGAGCAGTACTTC. The full variable domain, in which reference TRBV14 and TRBJ2-7 provide the parts outside the CDR3, is EAGVTQFPSHSVIEKGQTVTLRCDPISGHDNLYWYRRVMGKEIKFLLHFVKESKQDESGMPNNRFLAERTGGTYSTLKVQPAELEDSGVYFCASSQARVGEQYFGPGTRLTVT.

This clonotype was detected a few times. The chain joins TRBV20-1 to TRBJ2-1; 10 bases are a match to TRBD2. From germline, CDR1 is DFQATT and CDR2 SNEGSKA (reference sequence). CDR3 length: 17 amino acids. The V and J ends lost 4 bases and 3 bases, in that order; junction bases with no gene match: 12. The chain's CDR3 is CSANSVSGTSVYNEQFF. CDR3 DNA: TGCAGTGCTAATAGTGTCTCCGGGACTAGCGTCTACAATGAGCAGTTCTTC.

This clonotype occurred a few times. The chain employs TRBV4-3 and TRBJ2-2, with a possible D match to TRBD1 (5 bases). The CDR3 sequence is 17 residues long. Germline loops: CDR1 LGHNA, CDR2 YSLEER. V was shortened by 3 bases and J by 3 bases, with 17 bases between the two germline ends. The CDR3 DNA reads as TGCGCCAGCAGCCAGCCTCCAATCCAGGGATACACCGGGGAGCTGTTTTTT. It translates to CASSQPPIQGYTGELFF.

The chain is built from TRBV20-1 and TRBJ2-1, with a weak D call TRBD2 (6 bases). The CDR3 spans 16 residues. Germline V gives CDR1 DFQATT, CDR2 SNEGSKA (reference sequence). V was trimmed by 5 bases and J by 0 bases, leaving 17 bases between them. The CDR3 loop is CSARRGAGSSYNEQFF. The CDR3 DNA reads as TGCAGTGCTCGACGTGGGGCGGGAAGCTCCTACAATGAGCAGTTCTTC.

V is TRBV3-1 and J is TRBJ2-7; perhaps D is TRBD1 or TRBD2 (6 bases each). V shed 4 bases and J shed 0 bases, with 13 bases lying between them. This CDR3 region has 15 residues. Per germline, CDR1 LGHDT and CDR2 YNNKEL (reference sequence). CDR3 sequence reads: CASSPWGDNSYEQYF. The CDR3 coding sequence is TGTGCCAGCAGCCCGTGGGGGGACAACTCCTACGAGCAGTACTTC.

The chain links TRBV6-1 to TRBJ1-5, with a possible D match to TRBD1 (6 bases). V shed 8 bases and J shed 3 bases, with 17 bases lying between them. Germline CDR1 and CDR2: MNHNS and SASEGT. This CDR3 is built from 15 residues. Written as DNA, the CDR3 is TGTGCCAGCCAGCTCACTCGGACAGCCAATCAGCCCCAGCATTTT. Translating gives CASQLTRTANQPQHF.

This clonotype has only a few counts. V and J are TRBV20-1 and TRBJ2-3, with 8 bases fitting TRBD2. V shed 5 bases and J 2 bases; nucleotides not matched to a gene: 9. CDR1 DFQATT and CDR2 SNEGSKA come from the germline V gene (reference sequence). The CDR3 loop spans 15 amino acids. The CDR3 region has the DNA TGCAGTGCTGACGACGGGAGGGGGAACACAGATACGCAGTATTTT. It translates to CSADDGRGNTDTQYF.

In this sample, this clonotype turned up many times. The chain uses TRBV11-3 and TRBJ2-2; 8 bases are shared with TRBD1. J was trimmed by 1 base and V by 4 bases; bases with no gene match: 2. Germline CDR1 and CDR2: SGHNT and YENEEA. The CDR3 consists of 15 residues. The CDR3 bases are TGTGCCAGCAGCTCCGGACAGGGGAACACCGGGGAGCTGTTTTTT. Translation gives CASSSGQGNTGELFF.